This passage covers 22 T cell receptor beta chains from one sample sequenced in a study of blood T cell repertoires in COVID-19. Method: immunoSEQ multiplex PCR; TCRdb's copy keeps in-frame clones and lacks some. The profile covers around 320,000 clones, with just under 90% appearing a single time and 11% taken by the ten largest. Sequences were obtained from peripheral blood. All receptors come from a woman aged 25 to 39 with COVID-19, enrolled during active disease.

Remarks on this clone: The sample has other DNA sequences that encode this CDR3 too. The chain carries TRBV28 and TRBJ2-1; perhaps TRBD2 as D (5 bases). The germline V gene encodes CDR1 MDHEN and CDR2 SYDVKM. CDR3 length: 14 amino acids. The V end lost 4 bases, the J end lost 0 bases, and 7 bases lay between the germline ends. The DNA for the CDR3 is TGTGCCAGCAGTTACCGGGGCTCCTACAATGAGCAGTTCTTC. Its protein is CASSYRGSYNEQFF.

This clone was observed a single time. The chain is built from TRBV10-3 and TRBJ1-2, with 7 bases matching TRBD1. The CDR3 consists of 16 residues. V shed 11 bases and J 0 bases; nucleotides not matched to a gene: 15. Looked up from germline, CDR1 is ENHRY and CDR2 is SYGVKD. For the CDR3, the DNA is TGTGCCCCGCGGGGGGACAGTCGGGGAACTAACTATGGCTACACCTTC. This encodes CAPRGDSRGTNYGYTF.

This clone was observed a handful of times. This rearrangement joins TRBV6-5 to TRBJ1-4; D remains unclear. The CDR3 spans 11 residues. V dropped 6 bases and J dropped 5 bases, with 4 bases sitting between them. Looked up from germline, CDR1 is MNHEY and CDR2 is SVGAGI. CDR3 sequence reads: CASRTNEKLFF. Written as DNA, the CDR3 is TGTGCCAGCAGGACAAATGAAAAACTGTTTTTT.

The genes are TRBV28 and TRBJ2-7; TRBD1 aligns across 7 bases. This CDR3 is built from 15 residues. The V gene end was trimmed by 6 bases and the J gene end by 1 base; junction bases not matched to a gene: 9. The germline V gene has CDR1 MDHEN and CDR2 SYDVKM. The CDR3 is CASSPFGTASYEQYF. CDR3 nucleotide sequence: TGTGCCAGCAGCCCATTCGGGACAGCTTCCTACGAGCAGTACTTC.

The CDR3 loop is CASRPTGGARNTIYF. In DNA form, the CDR3 reads TGTGCCAGCAGGCCTACGGGGGGGGCTAGGAACACCATATATTTT. V is TRBV28 and J is TRBJ1-3; possibly TRBD1 for D (6 bases). The V gene lost 6 bases and the J gene lost 7 bases, with 19 bases spanning the gap. CDR1 is MDHEN and CDR2 is SYDVKM in the germline V gene. The CDR3 length is 15 residues. Supplemented by reference TRBV28 and TRBJ1-3, the full variable domain reads DVKVTQSSRYLVKRTGEKVFLECVQDMDHENMFWYRQDPGLGLRLIYFSYDVKMKEKGDIPEGYSVSREKKERFSLILESASTNQTSMYLCASRPTGGARNTIYFGEGSWLTVV.

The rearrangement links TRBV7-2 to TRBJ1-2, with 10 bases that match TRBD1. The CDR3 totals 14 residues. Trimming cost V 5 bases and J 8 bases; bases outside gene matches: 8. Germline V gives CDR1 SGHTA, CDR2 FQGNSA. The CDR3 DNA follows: TGTGCCAGCAGCGTTCGACAGGGGGCGTGGGGCTACACCTTC. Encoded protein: CASSVRQGAWGYTF.

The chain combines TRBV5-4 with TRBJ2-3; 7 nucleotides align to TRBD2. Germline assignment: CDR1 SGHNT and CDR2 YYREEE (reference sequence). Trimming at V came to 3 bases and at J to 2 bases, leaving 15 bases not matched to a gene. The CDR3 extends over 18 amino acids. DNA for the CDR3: TGTGCCAGCAGCTACCCCTTTCGGGGGGAGGGTACCACAGATACGCAGTATTTT. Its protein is CASSYPFRGEGTTDTQYF.

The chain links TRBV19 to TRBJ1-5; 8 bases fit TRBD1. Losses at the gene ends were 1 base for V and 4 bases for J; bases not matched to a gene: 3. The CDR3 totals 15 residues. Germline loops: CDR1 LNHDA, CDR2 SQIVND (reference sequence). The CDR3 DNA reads TGTGCCAGTAGTATAGGACAGGGGAATAATCAGCCCCAGCATTTT. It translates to CASSIGQGNNQPQHF.

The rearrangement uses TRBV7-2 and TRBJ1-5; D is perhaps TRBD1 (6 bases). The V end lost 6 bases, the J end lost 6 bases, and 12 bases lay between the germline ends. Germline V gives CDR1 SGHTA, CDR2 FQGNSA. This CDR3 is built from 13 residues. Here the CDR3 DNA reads TGTGCCAGCAGTAAAACAGGGCTTCAGCCCCAGCATTTT. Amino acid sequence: CASSKTGLQPQHF.

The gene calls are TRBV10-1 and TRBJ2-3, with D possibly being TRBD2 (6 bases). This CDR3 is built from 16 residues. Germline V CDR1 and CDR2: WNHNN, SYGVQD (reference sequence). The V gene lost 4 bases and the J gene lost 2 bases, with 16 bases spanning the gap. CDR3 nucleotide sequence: TGCGCCAGCAGTGGACCAGGTAGCGGACACACAGATACGCAGTATTTT. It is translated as CASSGPGSGHTDTQYF.

The CDR3 loop reads CASSEASPYEQYF. The CDR3 DNA sequence: TGTGCCAGTAGCGAGGCAAGCCCCTACGAGCAGTACTTC. The chain has TRBV19 and TRBJ2-7; no definite D call. CDR1 LNHDA and CDR2 SQIVND come from the germline V gene (reference sequence). The CDR3 consists of 13 residues. V was shortened by 6 bases and J by 2 bases, with 11 bases between the two germline ends.

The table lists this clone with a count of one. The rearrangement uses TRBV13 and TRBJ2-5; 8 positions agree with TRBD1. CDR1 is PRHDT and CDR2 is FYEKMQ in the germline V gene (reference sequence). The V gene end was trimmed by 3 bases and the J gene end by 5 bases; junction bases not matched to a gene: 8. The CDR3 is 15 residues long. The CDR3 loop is CASSFYSGGRETQYF. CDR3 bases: TGTGCCAGCAGCTTCTATTCAGGGGGCCGGGAGACCCAGTACTTC.

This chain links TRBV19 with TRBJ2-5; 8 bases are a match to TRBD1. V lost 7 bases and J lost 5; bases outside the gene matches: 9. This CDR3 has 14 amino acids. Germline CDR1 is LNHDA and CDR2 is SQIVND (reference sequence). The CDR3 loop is CASTLTGVAETQYF. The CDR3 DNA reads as TGTGCCAGTACCCTGACAGGGGTCGCCGAGACCCAGTACTTC.

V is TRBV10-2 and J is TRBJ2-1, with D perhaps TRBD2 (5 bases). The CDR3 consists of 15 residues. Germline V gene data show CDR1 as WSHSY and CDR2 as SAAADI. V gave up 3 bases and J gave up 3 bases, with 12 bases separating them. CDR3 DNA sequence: TGCGCCAGCAGTGAATTAGTGGGAGACTACAATGAGCAGTTCTTC. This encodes CASSELVGDYNEQFF.

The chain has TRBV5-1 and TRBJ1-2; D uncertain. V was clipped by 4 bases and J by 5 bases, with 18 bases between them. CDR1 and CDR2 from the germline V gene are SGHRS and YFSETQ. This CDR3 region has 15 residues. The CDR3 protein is CASSPETRTEYGYTF. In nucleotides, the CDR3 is TGCGCCAGCAGCCCGGAAACACGGACTGAATATGGCTACACCTTC.

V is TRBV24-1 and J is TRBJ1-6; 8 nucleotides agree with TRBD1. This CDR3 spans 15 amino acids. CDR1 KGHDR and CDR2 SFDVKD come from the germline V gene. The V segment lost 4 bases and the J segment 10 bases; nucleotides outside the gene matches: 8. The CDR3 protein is CATSDDRGSQSPLHF. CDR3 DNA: TGTGCCACCAGTGACGACAGGGGTTCCCAATCACCCCTCCACTTT.

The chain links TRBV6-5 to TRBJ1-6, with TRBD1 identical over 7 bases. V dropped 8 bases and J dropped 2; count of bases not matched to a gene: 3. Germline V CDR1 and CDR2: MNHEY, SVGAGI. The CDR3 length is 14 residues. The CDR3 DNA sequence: TGTGCCAGCCAGACAGGGACCTATAATTCACCCCTCCACTTT. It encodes CASQTGTYNSPLHF.

The CDR3 coding sequence is TGCGCCAGCAGCGCCACTAGCGGGGGGGTCGACGAGCAGTACTTC. This encodes CASSATSGGVDEQYF. The chain joins TRBV5-1 to TRBJ2-7; 13 bases match TRBD2. V gave up 4 bases and J gave up 5 bases; unmatched junction bases: 6. CDR3 length equals 15 residues. From germline, CDR1 is SGHRS and CDR2 YFSETQ.

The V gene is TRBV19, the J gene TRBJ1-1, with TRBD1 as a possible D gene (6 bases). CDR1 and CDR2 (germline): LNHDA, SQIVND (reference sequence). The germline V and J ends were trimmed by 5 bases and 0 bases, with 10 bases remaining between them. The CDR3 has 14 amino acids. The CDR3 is CASSFGGMNTEAFF. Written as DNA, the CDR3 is TGTGCCAGTAGTTTTGGGGGCATGAACACTGAAGCTTTCTTT.

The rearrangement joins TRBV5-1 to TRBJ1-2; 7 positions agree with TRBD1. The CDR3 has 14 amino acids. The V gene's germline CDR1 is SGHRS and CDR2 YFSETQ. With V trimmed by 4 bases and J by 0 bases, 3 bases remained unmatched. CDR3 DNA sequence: TGCGCCAGCAGCCCTGGGACAGCTAACTATGGCTACACCTTC. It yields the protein CASSPGTANYGYTF.

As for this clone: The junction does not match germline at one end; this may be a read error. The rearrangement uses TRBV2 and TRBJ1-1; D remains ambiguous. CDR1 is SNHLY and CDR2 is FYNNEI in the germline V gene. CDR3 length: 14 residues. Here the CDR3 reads CASSADRGNTEAFF. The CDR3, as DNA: TGTGCCAGTAGTGCCGATCGAGGGAACACTGAAGCTTTCTTT.

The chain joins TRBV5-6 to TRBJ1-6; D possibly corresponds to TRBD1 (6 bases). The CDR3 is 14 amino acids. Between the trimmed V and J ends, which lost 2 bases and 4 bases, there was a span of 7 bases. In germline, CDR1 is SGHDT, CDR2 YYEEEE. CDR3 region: CASSFQGYNSPLHF. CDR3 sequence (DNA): TGTGCCAGCAGCTTCCAGGGGTATAATTCACCCCTCCACTTT.